These 20 T cell receptor beta chains were all obtained from the same sample, sequenced in a study of blood T cell repertoires in COVID-19. Sequencing used immunoSEQ multiplex PCR; TCRdb keeps in-frame clones, though not all of them. This table holds about 260,000 clones, approximately 83% found once. Sample: peripheral blood. The receptor source for this set is a human donor in a cohort sampled during active COVID-19.

CDR3 sequence (DNA): TGTGCCAGCAGCTTAGACAGATATGAGCAGTTCTTC. It codes for CASSLDRYEQFF. The rearrangement joins TRBV7-9 to TRBJ2-1; D ambiguous. The CDR3 totals 12 residues. The V end was cut by 1 base, the J end by 8 bases, with 6 bases between. Germline V gene data show CDR1 as SEHNR and CDR2 as FQNEAQ (reference sequence). The variable domain in full, completed from reference TRBV7-9 and TRBJ2-1, reads DTGVSQNPRHKITKRGQNVTFRCDPISEHNRLYWYRQTLGQGPEFLTYFQNEAQLEKSRLLSDRFSAERPKGSFSTLEIQRTEQGDSAMYLCASSLDRYEQFFGPGTRLTVL.

The J gene is TRBJ1-2, the V gene TRBV7-9; TRBD1 matches at 9 bases. This CDR3 is built from 14 residues. With 5 bases clipped from V and 3 bases from J, the junction kept 4 bases outside the gene matches. Germline V gives CDR1 SEHNR, CDR2 FQNEAQ (reference sequence). CDR3 in DNA: TGTGCCAGCAGCCCGGGACAGGGAGACTATGGCTACACCTTC. Translating gives CASSPGQGDYGYTF.

The rearrangement uses TRBV9 and TRBJ1-2; 10 bases fit TRBD1. The V gene end was trimmed by 3 bases and the J gene end by 8 bases; junction bases not matched to a gene: 7. This CDR3 spans 14 amino acids. The germline V gene has CDR1 SGDLS and CDR2 YYNGEE. This chain's CDR3 is CASSAGQGSRGYTF. The CDR3 DNA reads TGTGCCAGCAGCGCGGGACAGGGGTCTAGGGGCTACACCTTC.

In this sample, this clone turned up a few times. CDR3 amino acids: CASSQDFGTEVYGYTF. Written as DNA, the CDR3 is TGTGCCAGCAGCCAAGATTTCGGGACAGAGGTCTATGGCTACACCTTC. The J gene is TRBJ1-2, the V gene TRBV3-1 (or the pseudogene TRBV3-2); TRBD1 agrees at 7 bases. The CDR3 has 16 residues. V lost 0 bases to trimming and J lost 4 bases; unmatched junction nucleotides: 8. The germline V gene encodes CDR1 LGHDT and CDR2 YNNKEL (reference sequence).

The V call is TRBV3-1 (or the pseudogene TRBV3-2), the J call TRBJ2-2; TRBD2 agrees at 8 bases. This CDR3 contains 16 residues. V lost 1 base and J lost 7; bases outside the gene matches: 8. Germline values: CDR1 LGHDT, CDR2 YNNKEL (reference sequence). The CDR3 is CASSQAGTSGSGELFF. The DNA of the CDR3 is TGTGCCAGCAGCCAAGCAGGGACTAGTGGGAGCGGGGAGCTGTTTTTT.

The rearrangement joins TRBV15 to TRBJ2-5, with 16 bases that match TRBD2. J was trimmed by 4 bases and V by 3 bases; bases with no gene match: 8. The germline CDR1 and CDR2 sequences are LNHNV and YYDKDF (reference sequence). The CDR3 spans 18 residues. CDR3 DNA: TGTGCCACCAGCAGCCCCGGGACTAGCGGGAGGGGGACAGAGACCCAGTACTTC. This translates into CATSSPGTSGRGTETQYF.

The chain combines TRBV3-1 (or the pseudogene TRBV3-2) with TRBJ2-1; D might be TRBD2 (6 bases). The ends were cut back, 0 bases at V and 12 bases at J, with 12 bases in the middle. Germline V gives CDR1 LGHDT, CDR2 YNNKEL (reference sequence). The CDR3 has 13 amino acids. CDR3 in DNA: TGTGCCAGCAGCCAAGATTGGAGGGGCAGGCAGTTCTTC. This sequence encodes CASSQDWRGRQFF.

The genes are TRBV11-2 and TRBJ2-7; weak D call: TRBD1 (6 bases). Trimming removed 4 bases from V and 6 bases from J, with 22 bases in between. The CDR3 runs 16 residues. Germline CDR1 reads SGHAT; CDR2 reads FQNNGV. As DNA, the CDR3 is TGTGCCAGCAGCTCGCCAAAACAGGGAATTCAAGCCGAGCAGTACTTC. This gives the protein CASSSPKQGIQAEQYF.

The CDR3 nucleotides are TGTGCCAGTAGCTACAGGGATTCGCGAGAGACCCAGTACTTC. It codes for CASSYRDSRETQYF. The chain is built from TRBV19 and TRBJ2-5; possibly TRBD1 for D (6 bases). The CDR3 has 14 residues. V was trimmed by 6 bases and J by 4 bases, leaving 15 bases between them. Germline V CDR1 and CDR2: LNHDA, SQIVND (reference sequence).

The V call is TRBV28, the J call TRBJ1-1; the D is unclear. The germline V and J ends were trimmed by 1 base and 7 bases, with 16 bases remaining between them. Germline CDR1 MDHEN, CDR2 SYDVKM. The CDR3 is 15 amino acids. CDR3 sequence reads: CASSLSVRVHGEAFF. CDR3 in DNA: TGTGCCAGCAGTTTATCAGTGCGGGTCCACGGTGAAGCTTTCTTT.

This chain links TRBV4-1 with TRBJ2-3, with 15 bases identical to TRBD2. Losses at the gene ends were 2 bases for V and 6 bases for J; bases not matched to a gene: 6. This CDR3 is built from 17 residues. Germline CDR1 reads MGHRA; CDR2 reads YSYEKL. The CDR3 spells CASSQKGLAGGRDTQYF. For the CDR3, the DNA is TGCGCCAGCAGCCAAAAGGGACTAGCGGGAGGCAGGGATACGCAGTATTTT.

V and J are TRBV6-5 and TRBJ2-7, with 9 bases that match TRBD2. The CDR3 is 16 residues long. The germline V gene encodes CDR1 MNHEY and CDR2 SVGAGI. Losses at the gene ends were 2 bases for V and 0 bases for J; bases not matched to a gene: 5. As DNA, the CDR3 is TGTGCCAGCAGTTACACTAGCGGGCGGAGCTCCTACGAGCAGTACTTC. Translated: CASSYTSGRSSYEQYF.

This clone was counted only a few times. The chain couples TRBV7-9 to TRBJ2-7; a weak D match, TRBD2 (5 bases). Trimming took off 5 bases at V and 7 bases at J, with 12 bases between the two ends. The CDR3 sequence is 12 residues long. Germline V gene data show CDR1 as SEHNR and CDR2 as FQNEAQ (reference sequence). Here the CDR3 reads CASSPSGWEQYF. In nucleotides, the CDR3 is TGTGCCAGCAGCCCTTCGGGGTGGGAGCAGTACTTC.

This clone appeared once. The chain recombines TRBV4-2 with TRBJ2-2; 8 bases map to TRBD1. The CDR3 runs to 19 residues. V lost 4 bases, J lost 6 bases, and 19 bases stayed unmatched. In germline, CDR1 is LGHNA, CDR2 YNFKEQ. CDR3 sequence: CASSRRASGTGSGAGELFF. CDR3 nucleotide sequence: TGTGCCAGCAGCCGAAGGGCATCCGGGACAGGCTCTGGGGCCGGGGAGCTGTTTTTT.

The genes are TRBV28 and TRBJ1-1, with 7 bases matching TRBD1. The V gene end was trimmed by 3 bases and the J gene end by 10 bases; junction bases not matched to a gene: 8. This CDR3 has 13 amino acids. CDR1 MDHEN and CDR2 SYDVKM come from the germline V gene. The CDR3 sequence is CASSFGGQRRAFF. The DNA of the CDR3 is TGTGCCAGCAGTTTTGGGGGACAGCGGCGAGCTTTCTTT.

V and J are TRBV15 and TRBJ1-2, with 7 bases fitting TRBD1. The V gene end was trimmed by 5 bases and the J gene end by 0 bases; junction bases not matched to a gene: 3. CDR3 length equals 14 residues. The V gene's germline CDR1 is LNHNV and CDR2 YYDKDF (reference sequence). The CDR3 is CATSRDRTNYGYTF. The CDR3 nucleotides are TGTGCCACCAGCCGGGACAGAACTAACTATGGCTACACCTTC.

The chain uses TRBV12-3 or TRBV12-4 and TRBJ2-2; D is possibly TRBD2 (6 bases). The CDR3 extends over 12 amino acids. V shed 5 bases and J shed 6 bases, with 7 bases lying between them. The CDR3 DNA is TGTGCCAGCAGTGCGGGGCCCGGGGAGCTGTTTTTT. Translating gives CASSAGPGELFF.

This clone appeared a single time. The rearrangement links TRBV3-1 (or the pseudogene TRBV3-2) to TRBJ1-6; D remains ambiguous. Germline V gene lookup returns CDR1 LGHDT and CDR2 YNNKEL (reference sequence). V was pared by 3 bases and J by 7 bases, with 16 bases between. The CDR3 extends over 16 amino acids. CDR3 in amino acids: CASSQGQHSSNSPLHF. CDR3 bases: TGTGCCAGCAGCCAGGGCCAGCATTCATCCAATTCACCCCTCCACTTT.

The chain joins TRBV12-3 or TRBV12-4 to TRBJ2-1, with 7 nucleotides matching TRBD1. The CDR3 sequence is 12 residues long. With 7 bases clipped from V and 10 bases from J, the junction kept 7 bases outside the gene matches. The CDR3 DNA reads TGTGCCAGCACCCAGACAGGGACCGAGCAGTTCTTC. It encodes CASTQTGTEQFF.

J is TRBJ2-7 and V is TRBV9; TRBD1 is a possible D gene (5 bases). The V and J ends lost 4 bases and 4 bases respectively, with 18 bases between them. The germline V gene has CDR1 SGDLS and CDR2 YYNGEE. This CDR3 region has 15 residues. CDR3 region: CASSPGLGRLYEQYF. CDR3 DNA sequence: TGTGCCAGCAGCCCTGGTTTGGGGCGCCTATACGAGCAGTACTTC.